The 22 T cell receptor beta chains reported below all come from one sample, sequenced in a study of shared clonotypes between healthy human individuals. Repertoires were generated with immunoSEQ multiplex PCR, while TCRdb's copy carries only in-frame clones and drops some. The sample holds about 820,000 clones; 85% to 95% are singletons and the top ten take less than 25%. Cells designated naive CD8 were CD45RO-negative and were positively selected for CCR7, with terminally differentiated effector memory CD45RA+ cells excluded. Material: naive CD8+ T cells sorted from blood. The receptors were gathered from a man between 25 and 39 years old in good health.

The rearrangement links TRBV2 to TRBJ2-2; 10 bases align to TRBD2. This CDR3 is built from 17 residues. Germline V gives CDR1 SNHLY, CDR2 FYNNEI. V trimming: 4 bases; J trimming: 1 base; junction bases outside the gene matches: 6. Written as DNA, the CDR3 is TGTGCCAGCAGTGGGTCCTCTAGCGGGGGGAACACCGGGGAGCTGTTTTTT. Translation gives CASSGSSSGGNTGELFF. Drawing the rest from reference TRBV2 and TRBJ2-2, the complete variable domain is EPEVTQTPSHQVTQMGQEVILRCVPISNHLYFYWYRQILGQKVEFLVSFYNNEISEKSEIFDDQFSVERPDGSNFTLKIRSTKLEDSAMYFCASSGSSSGGNTGELFFGEGSRLTVL.

This chain links TRBV7-9 with TRBJ2-5, with D possibly being TRBD2 (5 bases). CDR3 length: 14 residues. CDR1 and CDR2 (germline): SEHNR, FQNEAQ (reference sequence). With 5 bases removed from V and 3 bases from J, the gap between germline ends came to 13 bases. CDR3 nucleotides: TGTGCCAGCAGCGCGGCGTTCGGGGAAGAGACCCAGTACTTC. This sequence encodes CASSAAFGEETQYF. The full variable domain, with the rest looked up from reference TRBV7-9 and TRBJ2-5, is DTGVSQNPRHKITKRGQNVTFRCDPISEHNRLYWYRQTLGQGPEFLTYFQNEAQLEKSRLLSDRFSAERPKGSFSTLEIQRTEQGDSAMYLCASSAAFGEETQYFGPGTRLLVL.

This rearrangement joins TRBV4-1 to TRBJ2-7, with 8 bases identical to TRBD1. CDR1 and CDR2 from the germline V gene are MGHRA and YSYEKL. Germline trimming cut 0 bases from V and 4 bases from J; bases unmatched to any gene: 11. CDR3 length equals 17 residues. The DNA for the CDR3 is TGCGCCAGCAGCCAAGATCTTTTTTCCAGGGGGCAATACGAGCAGTACTTC. This translates into CASSQDLFSRGQYEQYF.

The CDR3, as DNA: TGTGCCAGCAGCGCCAGACTAGCTTCAGAGACCCAGTACTTC. This encodes CASSARLASETQYF. The rearrangement links TRBV27 to TRBJ2-5, with 7 bases that match TRBD2. Looked up from germline, CDR1 is MNHEY and CDR2 is SMNVEV (reference sequence). The CDR3 covers 14 residues. Trimming took 6 bases from V and 4 from J; bases not matched to a gene: 8.

The chain recombines TRBV28 with TRBJ1-2; tentatively, D is TRBD1 (6 bases). This CDR3 comprises 14 residues. V lost 7 bases to trimming and J lost 7 bases, with 19 bases between them. The germline V gene has CDR1 MDHEN and CDR2 SYDVKM. CDR3 nucleotides: TGTGCCAGCACCCACGAGGGGGACATCTCTGGCTACACCTTC. Translating gives CASTHEGDISGYTF.

The CDR3 DNA sequence: TGTGCCAGCAGTCTGGGGGGAGGGAACGAGCAGTACTTC. Amino acids: CASSLGGGNEQYF. V usage is TRBV9 and J usage is TRBJ2-7; 7 bases line up with TRBD2. V lost 5 bases, J lost 5 bases, and 7 bases stayed unmatched. The CDR3 has 13 amino acids. Germline loops: CDR1 SGDLS, CDR2 YYNGEE.

V gene TRBV29-1 combines with J gene TRBJ2-1, with TRBD1 identical over 11 bases. CDR1 SQVTM and CDR2 ANQGSEA come from the germline V gene. V lost 4 bases and J lost 7; bases outside the gene matches: 3. This CDR3 spans 13 amino acids. The CDR3 sequence is CSVVGTGGNEQFF. The CDR3 DNA follows: TGCAGCGTTGTGGGGACAGGGGGAAATGAGCAGTTCTTC.

The rearrangement joins TRBV7-9 to TRBJ2-3; D is unclear. Germline CDR1 and CDR2: SEHNR and FQNEAQ (reference sequence). The CDR3 runs 13 residues. V was shortened by 2 bases and J by 1 base, with 4 bases between the two germline ends. CDR3 sequence (DNA): TGTGCCAGCAGCTTACAAGGCACAGATACGCAGTATTTT. Residues: CASSLQGTDTQYF.

This rearrangement joins TRBV4-1 to TRBJ2-1; tentative D call: TRBD2 (5 bases). Germline CDR1 is MGHRA and CDR2 is YSYEKL. Trimming stripped 0 bases from V and 2 bases from J, with 11 bases between. This CDR3 is built from 16 residues. In nucleotides, the CDR3 is TGCGCCAGCAGCCAAGAGGAGGTCTTGCCCTACAATGAGCAGTTCTTC. Translated: CASSQEEVLPYNEQFF.

J is TRBJ2-7 and V is TRBV7-9; perhaps TRBD1 as D (5 bases). CDR3 length equals 16 residues. From germline, CDR1 is SEHNR and CDR2 FQNEAQ (reference sequence). V dropped 7 bases and J dropped 5 bases, with 24 bases sitting between them. The CDR3 is CASKGSRLGAGNEQYF. CDR3 DNA: TGTGCCAGCAAAGGAAGTAGGTTAGGGGCAGGCAACGAGCAGTACTTC.

This chain joins TRBV2 and TRBJ2-5; TRBD2 might be the D (6 bases). V lost 4 bases and J 1 base, leaving 13 bases between the germline ends. The germline CDR1 and CDR2 sequences are SNHLY and FYNNEI. The CDR3 contains 15 residues. CDR3 DNA: TGTGCCAGCAGTGGGAGGGGCCGATTCCAAGAGACCCAGTACTTC. It translates to CASSGRGRFQETQYF.

V and J are TRBV15 and TRBJ2-2; TRBD1 is a possible D gene (5 bases). V was trimmed by 5 bases and J by 4 bases, leaving 5 bases between them. This CDR3 comprises 12 residues. Germline-derived CDR1 and CDR2 are LNHNV and YYDKDF (reference sequence). CDR3 sequence reads: CATSDSTGELFF. The CDR3 DNA sequence: TGTGCCACCAGCGACAGCACCGGGGAGCTGTTTTTT.

This chain connects TRBV27 to TRBJ2-5; no clear D. The V end lost 2 bases, the J end lost 0 bases, and 4 bases lay between the germline ends. The V gene's germline CDR1 is MNHEY and CDR2 SMNVEV (reference sequence). The CDR3 consists of 13 residues. This CDR3 is CASSLTDQETQYF. CDR3 DNA: TGTGCCAGCAGTTTAACGGACCAAGAGACCCAGTACTTC.

This clone was seen a single time. The chain joins TRBV7-6 to TRBJ2-7; D call uncertain. From germline, CDR1 is SGHVS and CDR2 FNYEAQ. The V gene lost 3 bases and the J gene lost 2 bases, with 8 bases spanning the gap. The CDR3 runs 13 residues. Here the CDR3 DNA reads TGTGCCAGCAGCTTGGAACCGACCTACGAGCAGTACTTC. This gives the protein CASSLEPTYEQYF.

This clone is a singleton in its sample. The CDR3 nucleotides read TGTGCCAGCAGCCCAGCTTTGGGGTACTCCTACGAGCAGTACTTC. It codes for CASSPALGYSYEQYF. The chain employs TRBV14 and TRBJ2-7, with D unclear. The CDR3 is 15 residues long. Trimming removed 4 bases at V and 0 bases at J, with 13 bases between. The germline gives CDR1 SGHDN, CDR2 FVKESK. The variable domain in full, completed from reference TRBV14 and TRBJ2-7, reads EAGVTQFPSHSVIEKGQTVTLRCDPISGHDNLYWYRRVMGKEIKFLLHFVKESKQDESGMPNNRFLAERTGGTYSTLKVQPAELEDSGVYFCASSPALGYSYEQYFGPGTRLTVT.

The chain employs TRBV7-9 and TRBJ1-4, with TRBD1 matching over 9 bases. The CDR3 consists of 15 residues. V lost 5 bases to trimming and J lost 4 bases; unmatched junction nucleotides: 5. Germline V lookup: CDR1 SEHNR, CDR2 FQNEAQ (reference sequence). The CDR3 DNA is TGTGCCAGCAGCGCGCTGACAGGGGGTAATGAAAAACTGTTTTTT. Protein: CASSALTGGNEKLFF.

This sequence joins TRBV11-2 and TRBJ2-1, with D unresolved. Germline CDR1 and CDR2: SGHAT and FQNNGV. V shed 4 bases and J shed 8 bases, with 9 bases lying between them. This CDR3 comprises 12 residues. CDR3 residues: CASSSLPDEQFF. CDR3 DNA sequence: TGTGCCAGCAGCTCGTTACCAGATGAGCAGTTCTTC.

The chain employs TRBV27 and TRBJ1-2; TRBD1 is a possible D gene (6 bases). V was clipped by 6 bases and J by 1 base, with 12 bases between them. The CDR3 covers 14 residues. Per germline, CDR1 MNHEY and CDR2 SMNVEV (reference sequence). CDR3 nucleotide sequence: TGTGCCAGCAGGAGTGGGGGCTATAACTATGGCTACACCTTC. This codes for CASRSGGYNYGYTF.

The J gene is TRBJ2-1, the V gene TRBV29-1; D not resolved. The CDR3 has 11 residues. Trimming removed 5 bases at V and 7 bases at J, with 9 bases between. Germline CDR1 is SQVTM and CDR2 is ANQGSEA. The CDR3 DNA is TGCAGCGTTACCATTGGGAATGAGCAGTTCTTC. It translates to CSVTIGNEQFF.

The chain couples TRBV27 to TRBJ2-1, with D uncertain. The V gene lost 1 base and the J gene lost 2 bases, with 6 bases spanning the gap. The CDR3 is 14 amino acids. Germline CDR1 is MNHEY and CDR2 is SMNVEV (reference sequence). The CDR3 loop is CASSLFPAYNEQFF. CDR3 in DNA: TGTGCCAGCAGTTTATTTCCGGCCTACAATGAGCAGTTCTTC.

The chain has TRBV28 and TRBJ1-1; TRBD1 is a possible D gene (5 bases). V lost 6 bases and J 0 bases, leaving 14 bases between the germline ends. This CDR3 has 15 amino acids. Germline V gene sequence: CDR1 MDHEN, CDR2 SYDVKM. For the CDR3, the DNA is TGTGCCAGCAGCCTCCTAGGGACGGTGAACACTGAAGCTTTCTTT. It is translated as CASSLLGTVNTEAFF.

The chain uses TRBV6-6 and TRBJ1-1; no clear D. Trimming removed 6 bases from V and 0 bases from J, with 14 bases in between. This CDR3 comprises 15 residues. The germline V gene encodes CDR1 MNHNY and CDR2 SVGAGI (reference sequence). CDR3 nucleotide sequence: TGTGCCAGCAGACGACCCGGGTCGATGAACACTGAAGCTTTCTTT. It yields the protein CASRRPGSMNTEAFF.